Below, 23 T cell receptor beta chains from the same sample are listed, as sequenced in a study of blood T cell repertoires in COVID-19. Clones were sequenced by immunoSEQ multiplex PCR, and TCRdb holds only the in-frame ones, with some missing. Of about 200,000 clones in the sample, less than 90% were seen once. The sequenced sample was PBMCs or T cells enriched from blood (not recorded which). These receptors all stem from a woman aged 25-40 years who had been exposed to COVID-19.

The rearrangement joins TRBV5-6 to TRBJ1-5, with TRBD1 matching over 7 bases. V lost 3 bases to trimming and J lost 7 bases; unmatched junction nucleotides: 7. The CDR3 is 14 amino acids. CDR1 is SGHDT, CDR2 YYEEEE, per germline. The CDR3 reads CASSSYDRDQPQHF. CDR3 sequence (DNA): TGTGCCAGCAGCTCCTACGACAGGGACCAGCCCCAGCATTTT.

This chain connects TRBV11-2 to TRBJ2-1, with D perhaps matching TRBD1 (5 bases). The germline V and J ends were trimmed by 2 bases and 7 bases, with 9 bases remaining between them. CDR3 length: 13 residues. Germline V gene data show CDR1 as SGHAT and CDR2 as FQNNGV. For the CDR3, the DNA is TGTGCCAGCAGCTTACAGGGTTGGAATGAGCAGTTCTTC. Encoded protein: CASSLQGWNEQFF.

About this clone itself: A read error may account for a junction end that differs from germline. The J gene is TRBJ2-2, the V gene TRBV5-1; possibly TRBD1 for D (6 bases). The CDR3 totals 16 residues. Germline CDR1 reads SGHRS; CDR2 reads YFSETQ. The CDR3 protein is CASSIAGTQNAGELFF. Here the CDR3 DNA reads TGCGCCAGCAGCATTGCCGGGACACAGAACGCCGGGGAGCTGTTTTTT.

The chain recombines TRBV27 with TRBJ1-2; the match to TRBD1 covers 7 bases. Germline V CDR1 and CDR2: MNHEY, SMNVEV (reference sequence). This CDR3 comprises 15 residues. The ends lost 3 bases at V and 7 bases at J; junction bases unmatched: 11. In DNA, the CDR3 is TGTGCCAGCAGTTTCAGGGGGGACGGTGTGTTTGGCTACACCTTC. This codes for CASSFRGDGVFGYTF.

This chain connects TRBV19 to TRBJ1-1; D is unresolved. V was shortened by 6 bases and J by 5 bases, with 7 bases between the two germline ends. Germline lookup yields CDR1 LNHDA and CDR2 SQIVND (reference sequence). The CDR3 covers 11 residues. The CDR3 DNA follows: TGTGCCAGTAGGGGAGAAACTGAAGCTTTCTTT. This encodes CASRGETEAFF.

To note about this clone: Other DNA sequences within the sample encode an identical CDR3. The gene calls are TRBV5-1 and TRBJ1-6; no reliable D call. The CDR3 is 13 residues long. The V end was cut by 0 bases, the J end by 8 bases, with 6 bases between. From germline, CDR1 is SGHRS and CDR2 YFSETQ. CDR3 nucleotides: TGCGCCAGCAGCTTGGCGGGATATTCACCCCTCCACTTT. Protein: CASSLAGYSPLHF.

The rearrangement uses TRBV11-1 and TRBJ2-7; 9 bases align to TRBD1. Germline V gives CDR1 SGHAT, CDR2 FQDESV (reference sequence). This CDR3 spans 13 amino acids. Trimming took 5 bases from V and 6 from J; bases not matched to a gene: 5. The CDR3 is CASSRQGDSEQYF. CDR3 DNA: TGTGCCAGCAGCCGACAGGGGGACAGCGAGCAGTACTTC.

This clone was seen a few times. The chain has TRBV7-3 and TRBJ2-3; the D is unclear. V dropped 4 bases and J dropped 1 base, with 9 bases sitting between them. The CDR3 extends over 14 amino acids. The germline gives CDR1 SGHTA, CDR2 FQGTGA. CDR3 protein: CASSSGLGTDTQYF. The CDR3 DNA follows: TGTGCCAGCAGCTCCGGTCTTGGCACAGATACGCAGTATTTT.

The chain links TRBV4-2 to TRBJ2-5; TRBD2 matches at 9 bases. The V segment lost 5 bases and the J segment 1 base; nucleotides outside the gene matches: 5. CDR1 LGHNA and CDR2 YNFKEQ come from the germline V gene. This CDR3 contains 15 residues. The CDR3 DNA reads TGTGCCAGCAGCATAGGGACTAGCCCCCAAGAGACCCAGTACTTC. This sequence encodes CASSIGTSPQETQYF.

The gene calls are TRBV18 and TRBJ2-1; D is ambiguous. Germline-derived CDR1 and CDR2 are KGHSH and LQKENI. This CDR3 has 18 amino acids. The ends were cut back, 4 bases at V and 2 bases at J, with 21 bases in the middle. CDR3 sequence: CASSHRPVGPVPYNEQFF. The CDR3 DNA sequence: TGTGCCAGCTCACACAGACCCGTCGGTCCGGTTCCCTACAATGAGCAGTTCTTC.

The chain is built from TRBV3-1 (or the pseudogene TRBV3-2) and TRBJ2-3, with a weak D call TRBD2 (6 bases). Germline CDR1 LGHDT, CDR2 YNNKEL (reference sequence). Trimming shortened V by 2 bases and J by 3 bases, and 15 bases separated the two germline ends. This CDR3 region has 16 residues. The CDR3 DNA sequence: TGTGCCAGCAGCCAAAAGGACGGCCTAGCGACAGATACGCAGTATTTT. It is translated as CASSQKDGLATDTQYF.

This clone was found once. V gene TRBV20-1 combines with J gene TRBJ2-3, with D tentatively TRBD1 (5 bases). The germline V gene encodes CDR1 DFQATT and CDR2 SNEGSKA (reference sequence). The CDR3 covers 11 residues. The V gene lost 0 bases and the J gene lost 14 bases, with 12 bases spanning the gap. CDR3 in amino acids: CSARDQGWGYF. CDR3 coding DNA: TGCAGTGCTAGAGATCAGGGCTGGGGGTATTTT.

This sequence joins TRBV27 and TRBJ2-3; weak D call: TRBD1 (6 bases). The V gene lost 2 bases and the J gene lost 5 bases, with 14 bases spanning the gap. Germline V gives CDR1 MNHEY, CDR2 SMNVEV (reference sequence). The CDR3 loop spans 15 amino acids. CDR3 nucleotide sequence: TGTGCCAGCAGTTTAATACAGGGAGTGCGAGATACGCAGTATTTT. It translates to CASSLIQGVRDTQYF.

A word on this clone: The same CDR3 can be traced to other DNA sequences in this sample. The rearrangement joins TRBV24-1 to TRBJ1-5; no clear D. V lost 3 bases, J lost 4 bases, and 3 bases lay in between. CDR3 length: 12 amino acids. CDR1 is KGHDR, CDR2 SFDVKD, per germline. CDR3 residues: CATSDPNQPQHF. Written as DNA, the CDR3 is TGTGCCACCAGTGATCCAAATCAGCCCCAGCATTTT.

The chain employs TRBV27 and TRBJ2-5; 11 nucleotides align to TRBD2. This CDR3 is built from 16 residues. CDR1 is MNHEY and CDR2 is SMNVEV in the germline V gene (reference sequence). The J segment lost 0 bases and the V segment lost 4 bases, leaving 4 bases of the junction unmatched. The CDR3 region has the DNA TGTGCCAGCAGTTCACTAGCGGGGGTGTACCAAGAGACCCAGTACTTC. Translating it yields CASSSLAGVYQETQYF.

This chain connects TRBV11-2 to TRBJ1-5; D gene unclear. The CDR3 is 15 residues long. V dropped 5 bases and J dropped 4 bases, with 15 bases sitting between them. CDR1 SGHAT and CDR2 FQNNGV come from the germline V gene. In nucleotides, the CDR3 is TGTGCCAGCAGCCCCATCTCGGGGAGAAATCAGCCCCAGCATTTT. Residues: CASSPISGRNQPQHF.

The chain has TRBV19 and TRBJ2-1; 7 bases match TRBD2. The germline gives CDR1 LNHDA, CDR2 SQIVND (reference sequence). Trimming took 2 bases from V and 10 from J; bases not matched to a gene: 17. The CDR3 extends over 17 amino acids. The CDR3 region has the DNA TGTGCCAGTAGTATATCGGGCCAGCGGGGTTCACCAGTGGAGCAGTTCTTC. It encodes CASSISGQRGSPVEQFF. The whole variable domain, remainder taken from reference TRBV19 and TRBJ2-1, is DGGITQSPKYLFRKEGQNVTLSCEQNLNHDAMYWYRQDPGQGLRLIYYSQIVNDFQKGDIAEGYSVSREKKESFPLTVTSAQKNPTAFYLCASSISGQRGSPVEQFFGPGTRLTVL.

V and J are TRBV5-5 and TRBJ1-2; no definite D call. This CDR3 contains 15 residues. Germline CDR1 SGHKS, CDR2 YYEKEE (reference sequence). Trimming stripped 0 bases from V and 2 bases from J, with 11 bases between. CDR3 in DNA: TGTGCCAGCAGCTTGGCCCTCCGAGGGAACTATGGCTACACCTTC. It encodes CASSLALRGNYGYTF.

V and J are TRBV30 and TRBJ1-4, with D perhaps matching TRBD1 (5 bases). CDR1 is GTSNPN and CDR2 is SVGIG in the germline V gene (reference sequence). CDR3 length: 14 residues. The V and J ends lost 5 bases and 5 bases respectively, with 15 bases between them. In DNA, the CDR3 is TGTGCCTGGGGGGACGGGAACCCCAATGAAAAACTGTTTTTT. It translates to CAWGDGNPNEKLFF.

This clone was found a few times. The V gene is TRBV6-5, the J gene TRBJ1-2; tentatively, D is TRBD1 (6 bases). Germline-derived CDR1 and CDR2 are MNHEY and SVGAGI. This CDR3 contains 13 residues. V shed 4 bases and J shed 4 bases, with 10 bases lying between them. The CDR3 loop reads CASSLGGAYGYTF. CDR3 coding DNA: TGTGCCAGCAGTTTAGGGGGGGCCTATGGCTACACCTTC.

This chain links TRBV3-1 (or the pseudogene TRBV3-2) with TRBJ2-4, with a weak D call TRBD1 (6 bases). Germline V gives CDR1 LGHDT, CDR2 YNNKEL (reference sequence). The CDR3 length is 16 residues. With 0 bases removed from V and 2 bases from J, the gap between germline ends came to 11 bases. CDR3 sequence reads: CASSQENRESKNIQYF. CDR3 coding DNA: TGTGCCAGCAGCCAAGAGAACAGGGAATCCAAAAACATTCAGTACTTC.

The chain carries TRBV12-3 or TRBV12-4 and TRBJ2-3; unclear D gene. V shed 6 bases and J shed 5 bases, with 6 bases lying between them. The CDR3 consists of 11 residues. CDR3 coding DNA: TGTGCCAGCAGGTCTAGAGATACGCAGTATTTT. This codes for CASRSRDTQYF.

The chain carries TRBV2 and TRBJ2-1; 15 bases agree with TRBD2. Germline V gene lookup returns CDR1 SNHLY and CDR2 FYNNEI. V was pared by 4 bases and J by 4 bases, with 8 bases of the junction left unmatched. The CDR3 is 18 residues long. CDR3 in DNA: TGTGCCAGCAGTGTGGGACTAGCGGGGGGTCAAGTTTACAATGAGCAGTTCTTC. Residues: CASSVGLAGGQVYNEQFF.